This is a list of T cell receptor beta chains from one sample in a study of shared clonotypes between healthy human individuals. Data came from immunoSEQ multiplex PCR; TCRdb stores just in-frame clones and leaves some out. The sample lists about 490,000 clones, 65% to 85% occurring once. The sequenced sample was PBMCs. These receptors were obtained from a woman aged 40 to 49 in good health. Some clones in this sample may be carry-over from other donors' samples. Both conserved end residues are part of each CDR3. The D gene is left open where the match is weak. Part of the rows lack a size; the others show once, few, many or a class for expanded clones.

TRBJ1-4 - TRBV30 - TGTGCCTGGAGTGTAAGTTTGGGGGCGATGGAAAAACTGTTTTTT CAWSVSLGAMEKLFF
TRBJ2-7 TRBD2 TRBV7-8 - TGTGCCAGCAGCCCTTGGACTAGCGGGAGTTACGAGCAGTACTTC CASSPWTSGSYEQYF
TRBJ1-2 TRBD1 TRBV10-2 - TGCGCCAGCAGCGCCGAAACCCCGGGACAGTCAAGAGGTGGCTACACCTTC CASSAETPGQSRGGYTF
TRBJ1-3 - TRBV5-1 - TGCGCCAGCAGCTCCACGACAGGAAACACCATATATTTT CASSSTTGNTIYF
TRBJ2-1 TRBD2 TRBV11-2 - TGTGCCAGCAGCCACAGCGGGAGCTCTGGCAATGAGCAGTTCTTC CASSHSGSSGNEQFF
TRBJ2-7 TRBD2 TRBV5-6 - TGTGCCAGCAGCTTAGTCAGCGGGAGGGACGAGCAGTACTTC CASSLVSGRDEQYF
TRBJ2-5 TRBD1 TRBV5-1 - TGCGCCAGCAGCTTTGGTAGGGGGCGTGAGTTGGAGACCCAGTACTTC CASSFGRGRELETQYF
TRBJ1-2 - TRBV28 - TGTGCCAGCAGGGGGAGGGGGGTTAGCGGTGGCTACACCTTC CASRGRGVSGGYTF
TRBJ2-2 - TRBV20-1 - TGCAGTGCTGCCCCCGCCGGGGAGCTGTTTTTT CSAAPAGELFF
TRBJ2-3 TRBD2 TRBV28 many TGTGCCAGCAGAACGTGGGGAGGGAGAGGAGGCACAGATACGCAGTATTTT CASRTWGGRGGTDTQYF
TRBJ2-7 - TRBV6-1 - TGTGCCAGCAGTGATAGGGCGGGGACTTTTCAGTACTTC CASSDRAGTFQYF
TRBJ2-2 TRBD1 TRBV7-3 - TGTGCCAGCAGCTTAGAGGGGGCGCCCAGCACCGGGGAGCTGTTTTTT CASSLEGAPSTGELFF